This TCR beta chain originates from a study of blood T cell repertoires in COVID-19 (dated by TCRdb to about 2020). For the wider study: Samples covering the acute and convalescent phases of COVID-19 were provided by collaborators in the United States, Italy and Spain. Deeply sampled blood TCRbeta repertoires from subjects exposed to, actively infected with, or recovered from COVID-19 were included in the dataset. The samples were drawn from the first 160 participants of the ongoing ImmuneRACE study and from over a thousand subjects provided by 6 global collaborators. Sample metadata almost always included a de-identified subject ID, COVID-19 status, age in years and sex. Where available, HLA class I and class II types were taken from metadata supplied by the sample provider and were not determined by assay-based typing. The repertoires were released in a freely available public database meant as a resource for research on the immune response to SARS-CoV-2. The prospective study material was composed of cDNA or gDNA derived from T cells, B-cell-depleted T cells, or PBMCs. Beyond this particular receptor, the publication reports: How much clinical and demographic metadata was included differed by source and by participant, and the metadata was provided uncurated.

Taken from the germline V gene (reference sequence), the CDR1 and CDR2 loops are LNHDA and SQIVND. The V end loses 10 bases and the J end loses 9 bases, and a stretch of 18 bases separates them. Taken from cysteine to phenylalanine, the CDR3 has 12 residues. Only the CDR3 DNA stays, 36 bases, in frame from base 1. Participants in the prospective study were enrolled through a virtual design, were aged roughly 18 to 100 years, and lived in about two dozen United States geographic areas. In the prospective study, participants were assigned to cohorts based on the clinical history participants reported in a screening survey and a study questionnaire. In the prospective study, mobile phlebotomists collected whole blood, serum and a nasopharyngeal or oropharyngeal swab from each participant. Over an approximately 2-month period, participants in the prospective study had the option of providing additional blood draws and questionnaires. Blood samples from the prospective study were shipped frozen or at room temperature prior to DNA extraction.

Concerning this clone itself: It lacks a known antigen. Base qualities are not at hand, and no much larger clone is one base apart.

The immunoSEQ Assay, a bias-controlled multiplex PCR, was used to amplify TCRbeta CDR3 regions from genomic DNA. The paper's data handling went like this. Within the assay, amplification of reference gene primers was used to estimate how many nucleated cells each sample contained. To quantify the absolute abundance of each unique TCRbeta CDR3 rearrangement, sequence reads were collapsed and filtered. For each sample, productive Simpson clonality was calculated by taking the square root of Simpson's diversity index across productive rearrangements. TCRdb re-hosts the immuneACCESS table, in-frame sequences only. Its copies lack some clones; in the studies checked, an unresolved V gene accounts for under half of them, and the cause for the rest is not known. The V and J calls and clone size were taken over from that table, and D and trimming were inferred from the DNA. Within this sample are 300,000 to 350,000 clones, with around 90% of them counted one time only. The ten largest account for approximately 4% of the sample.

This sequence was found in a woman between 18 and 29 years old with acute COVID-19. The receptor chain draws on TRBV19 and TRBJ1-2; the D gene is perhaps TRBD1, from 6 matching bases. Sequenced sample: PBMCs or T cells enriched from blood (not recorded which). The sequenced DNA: TGTGCCACAGAGACAGGCCCTACCCGCTACACCTTC. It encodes CATETGPTRYTF. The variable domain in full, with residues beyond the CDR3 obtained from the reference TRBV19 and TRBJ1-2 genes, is DGGITQSPKYLFRKEGQNVTLSCEQNLNHDAMYWYRQDPGQGLRLIYYSQIVNDFQKGDIAEGYSVSREKKESFPLTVTSAQKNPTAFYLCATETGPTRYTFGSGTRLTVV.